These 9 T cell receptor beta chains came from one sample sequenced in a study of post-analysis software for immune sequencing data. Findings and limits, study-wide: TRBV5-6, TRBV5-1 and TRBV20-1 were among roughly 5 TRBV segments more frequent in patients than controls.

Each TCR beta cDNA library carried unique molecular identifiers. A single record per CDR3 protein comes from TCRdb applying MiXCR to the PCR reads. The sample records roughly 600,000 distinct CDR3 sequences, roughly 46% being singletons. Their antigens are not known. Sequencing was performed on blood. These receptor sequences come from a girl aged 10-17 years with multiple sclerosis.

V usage is TRBV12-3 or TRBV12-4 and J usage is TRBJ1-1, with unresolved D. Trimming cost V 3 bases and J 5 bases, with 13 bases left between them. The CDR3 runs to 14 residues. The CDR3 is CASSFGRSGTEAFF. The CDR3 DNA reads as TGTGCCAGCAGTTTCGGGCGGTCGGGAACTGAAGCTTTCTTT.

The chain is built from TRBV5-8 and TRBJ2-7, with TRBD2 matching 10 bases. V lost 9 bases, J lost 7 bases, and 10 bases stayed unmatched. Germline-derived CDR1 and CDR2 are SGHTS and YDEGEE. This CDR3 comprises 13 residues. The CDR3 protein is CAMLAGVSSEQYF. The CDR3 coding sequence is TGTGCCATGCTAGCGGGAGTGTCTAGTGAGCAGTACTTC.

The chain couples TRBV10-3 to TRBJ2-1; TRBD2 matches at 13 bases. This CDR3 comprises 20 residues. Trimming removed 2 bases from V and 4 bases from J; junction bases left unmatched: 14. Per germline, CDR1 ENHRY and CDR2 SYGVKD. Here the CDR3 DNA reads TGTGCCATCAGTGAGATGAGGGGACTAGCGGGACCGACTTCGTACAATGAGCAGTTCTTC. It translates to CAISEMRGLAGPTSYNEQFF.

The chain combines TRBV7-3 with TRBJ2-2, with TRBD1 as a possible D gene (5 bases). V lost 2 bases to trimming and J lost 2 bases, with 12 bases between them. Per germline, CDR1 SGHTA and CDR2 FQGTGA. There are 16 residues in the CDR3. The CDR3 protein is CASSLQLTDNTGELFF. The CDR3, as DNA: TGTGCCAGCAGCTTACAGTTGACAGATAACACCGGGGAGCTGTTTTTT.

The chain uses TRBV6-6 and TRBJ1-2; D might be TRBD1 (5 bases). The V gene lost 2 bases and the J gene lost 0 bases, with 16 bases spanning the gap. CDR1 MNHNY and CDR2 SVGAGI come from the germline V gene (reference sequence). This CDR3 has 17 residues. CDR3 protein: CASSYEGTELANYGYTF. The CDR3 DNA is TGTGCCAGCAGTTACGAGGGGACCGAGCTTGCTAACTATGGCTACACCTTC.

DNA for the CDR3: TGCGCCAGCACCGGGACACCGGGACCGTCCTACGAGCAGTACTTC. This codes for CASTGTPGPSYEQYF. The chain joins TRBV5-1 to TRBJ2-7; TRBD1 is a possible D gene (6 bases). Between the trimmed V and J ends, which lost 6 bases and 1 base, there was a span of 17 bases. The germline V gene has CDR1 SGHRS and CDR2 YFSETQ. The CDR3 is made up of 15 amino acids.

This clonotype was observed a handful of times. V gene TRBV9 combines with J gene TRBJ2-6; D remains unclear. V was clipped by 3 bases and J by 0 bases, with 7 bases between them. This CDR3 has 15 residues. The germline CDR1 and CDR2 sequences are SGDLS and YYNGEE. This chain's CDR3 is CASSALISGANVLTF. The DNA of the CDR3 is TGTGCCAGCAGCGCCCTAATCTCTGGGGCCAACGTCCTGACTTTC.

The chain joins TRBV5-1 to TRBJ1-4; the D is unclear. Trimming took 4 bases from V and 5 from J, leaving 18 bases between them. The CDR3 contains 16 residues. Germline V lookup: CDR1 SGHRS, CDR2 YFSETQ. CDR3 nucleotides: TGCGCCAGCAGCCTCCAAGGTCCCGGCGGCAATGAAAAACTGTTTTTT. The encoded protein is CASSLQGPGGNEKLFF. Looking up the rest from reference TRBV5-1 and TRBJ1-4 gives the full variable domain: KAGVTQTPRYLIKTRGQQVTLSCSPISGHRSVSWYQQTPGQGLQFLFEYFSETQRNKGNFPGRFSGRQFSNSRSEMNVSTLELGDSALYLCASSLQGPGGNEKLFFGSGTQLSVL.

This clonotype was seen only a few times. CDR3 coding DNA: TGTGCCATCAGTGATCCCGGACAGGCCGACTCCTACAATGAGCAGTTCTTC. Translation: CAISDPGQADSYNEQFF. The chain has TRBV10-3 and TRBJ2-1; 7 bases agree with TRBD1. After removal of 3 bases from V and 0 bases from J, the junction contained 8 bases not matched to a gene. The CDR3 consists of 17 residues. CDR1 is ENHRY and CDR2 is SYGVKD in the germline V gene.